The sequence of this T cell receptor (beta chain) was determined in a study of molecular identifiers for immune sequencing clone quantification. This clonotype was observed a few times. TCRdb redid the calling of the PCR reads with MiXCR, one entry per CDR3 protein. The sample records around 470,000 distinct CDR3 sequences, under 30% being singletons. The TCR originated in a human donor in good health. Some libraries in this study had Jurkat cell RNA spiked in. Source material: naive CD8+ T cells from blood, with Jurkat cell RNA spiked in. Subset: FACS-sorted CD8+CD4-CCR7+CD45RA+ naive T cells.

CDR3 nucleotides: TGTGCCAGCAGTTCCACTAGCGGGGTCACAGATACGCAGTATTTT. It codes for CASSSTSGVTDTQYF. The rearrangement joins TRBV28 to TRBJ2-3, with 10 bases lining up with TRBD2. The CDR3 is 15 amino acids. CDR1 is MDHEN, CDR2 SYDVKM, per germline. The J segment lost 2 bases and the V segment lost 4 bases, leaving 3 bases of the junction unmatched. Based on the CDR3 plus reference TRBV28 and TRBJ2-3, the full variable domain is DVKVTQSSRYLVKRTGEKVFLECVQDMDHENMFWYRQDPGLGLRLIYFSYDVKMKEKGDIPEGYSVSREKKERFSLILESASTNQTSMYLCASSSTSGVTDTQYFGPGTRLTVL.